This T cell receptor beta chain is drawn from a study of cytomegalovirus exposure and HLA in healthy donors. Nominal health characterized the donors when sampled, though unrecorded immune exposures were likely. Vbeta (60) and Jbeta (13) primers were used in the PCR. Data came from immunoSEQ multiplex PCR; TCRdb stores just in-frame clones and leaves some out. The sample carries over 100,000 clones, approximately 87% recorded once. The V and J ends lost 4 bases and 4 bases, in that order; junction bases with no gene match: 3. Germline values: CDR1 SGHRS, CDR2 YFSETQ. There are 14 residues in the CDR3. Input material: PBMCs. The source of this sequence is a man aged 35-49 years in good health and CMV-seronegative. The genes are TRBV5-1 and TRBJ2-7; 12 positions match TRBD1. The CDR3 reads CASSPGQGAYEQYF. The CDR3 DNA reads TGCGCCAGCAGCCCGGGACAGGGGGCTTACGAGCAGTACTTC.